The 13 T cell receptor beta chains listed next were all sequenced from one sample in a study of cytomegalovirus exposure and HLA in healthy donors. Primers included in the PCR were 60 Vbeta and 13 Jbeta primers. Generated by immunoSEQ multiplex PCR, the TCRdb table keeps only in-frame clones and is missing some. The sample contains tens of thousands of clones, roughly 76% of which appear only once. The sequenced material came from PBMCs. These receptors were obtained from a woman between 40 and 50 years old in good health and CMV-seronegative.

Only a few counts were recorded for this clone. The chain is built from TRBV7-8 and TRBJ1-2, with D tentatively TRBD1 (6 bases). The V gene's germline CDR1 is SGHVS and CDR2 FQNEAQ. Trimming removed 4 bases at V and 6 bases at J, with 18 bases between. This CDR3 region has 15 residues. The DNA of the CDR3 is TGTGCCAGCAGCTCCACAGGGCCCCGAGGGGATGGCTACACCTTC. Translation gives CASSSTGPRGDGYTF.

Of note for this clone: The same CDR3 also results from other DNA sequences found in this sample. The chain combines TRBV30 with TRBJ1-4; 8 positions match TRBD1. V shed 0 bases and J 5 bases; nucleotides not matched to a gene: 2. The CDR3 is 14 amino acids. Germline CDR1 and CDR2: GTSNPN and SVGIG (reference sequence). CDR3 bases: TGTGCCTGGAGTGTTGGGACAGGCAATGAAAAACTGTTTTTT. The encoded protein is CAWSVGTGNEKLFF.

V is TRBV7-2 and J is TRBJ2-4; D might be TRBD1 (6 bases). CDR1 is SGHTA and CDR2 is FQGNSA in the germline V gene. The CDR3 is made up of 14 amino acids. V lost 2 bases and J lost 8, with 13 bases in between. The chain's CDR3 is CASSLNPGVDIQYF. In nucleotides, the CDR3 is TGTGCCAGCAGCTTAAACCCAGGGGTGGACATTCAGTACTTC.

In nucleotides, the CDR3 is TGCGCCAGCAAGAGGACTCTAGCGTACCCAGATACGCAGTATTTT. It yields the protein CASKRTLAYPDTQYF. The V call is TRBV10-1, the J call TRBJ2-3; D is perhaps TRBD2 (6 bases). Trimming took off 7 bases at V and 4 bases at J, with 18 bases between the two ends. The germline CDR1 and CDR2 sequences are WNHNN and SYGVQD (reference sequence). This CDR3 is built from 15 residues.

This rearrangement joins TRBV7-9 to TRBJ1-1, with D perhaps matching TRBD1 (5 bases). Germline V gene lookup returns CDR1 SEHNR and CDR2 FQNEAQ (reference sequence). The length of the CDR3 is 14 residues. V lost 1 base to trimming and J lost 7 bases, with 13 bases between them. The CDR3 loop reads CASSLVSRVGEAFF. The CDR3 DNA is TGTGCCAGCAGCTTAGTGAGCAGGGTCGGTGAAGCTTTCTTT.

A single count supports this clone. V is TRBV2 and J is TRBJ1-2; 7 bases agree with TRBD1. Germline V CDR1 and CDR2: SNHLY, FYNNEI. This CDR3 contains 15 residues. J gave up 5 bases and V 4 bases, and 10 bases lay outside the gene matches. CDR3 DNA sequence: TGTGCCAGCAGTGCTGGGGGGACAGTTGAATATGGCTACACCTTC. Translated, it gives CASSAGGTVEYGYTF.

The CDR3: CASSEQGDGYTF. The CDR3 DNA reads TGTGCCAGCAGCGAGCAGGGGGATGGCTACACCTTC. V gene TRBV13 combines with J gene TRBJ1-2, with TRBD1 matching over 7 bases. Germline assignment: CDR1 PRHDT and CDR2 FYEKMQ (reference sequence). There are 12 residues in the CDR3. V dropped 5 bases and J dropped 6; count of bases not matched to a gene: 3.

Here the CDR3 reads CAISDGQGAIYEQYF. CDR3 bases: TGTGCCATCAGTGATGGGCAGGGCGCGATCTACGAGCAGTACTTC. This chain connects TRBV10-3 to TRBJ2-7; D perhaps matches TRBD1 (5 bases). Trimming pared 3 bases from V and 3 bases from J, leaving 15 bases between. The CDR3 has 15 residues. Germline V lookup: CDR1 ENHRY, CDR2 SYGVKD.

The gene calls are TRBV12-5 and TRBJ2-3; TRBD2 aligns across 13 bases. In germline, CDR1 is LGHNT, CDR2 FRNRAP. This CDR3 contains 15 residues. V gave up 6 bases and J gave up 4 bases; unmatched junction bases: 4. The chain's CDR3 is CASGWTSGSPDTQYF. The CDR3 DNA follows: TGTGCTAGTGGCTGGACTAGCGGGAGCCCAGATACGCAGTATTTT.

The rearrangement uses TRBV30 and TRBJ1-1; TRBD1 matches at 9 bases. The germline V gene encodes CDR1 GTSNPN and CDR2 SVGIG (reference sequence). The CDR3 runs 16 residues. The junction had 8 bases not matched to a gene; V was cut back by 3 bases and J by 0 bases. The DNA for the CDR3 is TGTGCCTGGAGCCCCACCGGGACAGGGATGAACACTGAAGCTTTCTTT. This sequence encodes CAWSPTGTGMNTEAFF.

The genes are TRBV7-6 and TRBJ2-1, with TRBD1 identical over 7 bases. Germline CDR1 reads SGHVS; CDR2 reads FNYEAQ. This CDR3 spans 16 amino acids. J lost 5 bases, V lost 5 bases, and 12 bases had no gene match. CDR3 amino acids: CASSRLTGFSDNEQFF. CDR3 coding DNA: TGTGCCAGCAGCAGACTGACAGGGTTTTCGGACAATGAGCAGTTCTTC. The full variable domain, its missing parts supplied by reference TRBV7-6 and TRBJ2-1, is GAGVSQSPRYKVTKRGQDVALRCDPISGHVSLYWYRQALGQGPEFLTYFNYEAQQDKSGLPNDRFSAERPEGSISTLTIQRTEQRDSAMYRCASSRLTGFSDNEQFFGPGTRLTVL.

This clone was counted once. V and J are TRBV13 and TRBJ2-7; no firm D call. The CDR3 sequence is 13 residues long. V lost 0 bases and J 3 bases, leaving 6 bases between the germline ends. The germline V gene encodes CDR1 PRHDT and CDR2 FYEKMQ (reference sequence). CDR3 protein: CASSLGQNYEQYF. For the CDR3, the DNA is TGTGCCAGCAGCTTAGGCCAGAACTACGAGCAGTACTTC.

The genes are TRBV11-2 and TRBJ2-3; D is undetermined. With 1 base removed from V and 1 base from J, the gap between germline ends came to 6 bases. Germline CDR1 is SGHAT and CDR2 is FQNNGV. CDR3 length equals 14 residues. CDR3 loop: CASSLAFRTDTQYF. The CDR3 DNA is TGTGCCAGCAGCTTAGCCTTCCGCACAGATACGCAGTATTTT.